The 27 T cell receptor beta chains reported below all come from one sample, sequenced in a study of T cell responses to AZD1222 COVID-19 vaccine. The table came from immunoSEQ multiplex PCR; TCRdb's copy has only in-frame clones and leaves some out. The table has around 140,000 clones, under 90% seen once. Sequencing was performed on peripheral blood, taken 28 days after the second AZD1222 dose. The receptors stem from an adult who received the AZD1222 COVID-19 vaccine.

The J gene is TRBJ2-1, the V gene TRBV4-1; D tentatively fits TRBD1 or TRBD2 (5 bases each). CDR1 MGHRA and CDR2 YSYEKL come from the germline V gene. This CDR3 contains 18 residues. V gave up 3 bases and J gave up 5 bases, with 23 bases separating them. The CDR3 reads CASSQTPGPNSRDNEQFF. Written as DNA, the CDR3 is TGCGCCAGCAGCCAGACGCCGGGACCCAACTCAAGAGACAATGAGCAGTTCTTC.

The chain employs TRBV5-1 and TRBJ1-2; the D gene is possibly TRBD1 (5 bases). The ends were cut back, 0 bases at V and 8 bases at J, with 11 bases in the middle. Per germline, CDR1 SGHRS and CDR2 YFSETQ. The CDR3 consists of 13 residues. The CDR3 coding sequence is TGCGCCAGCAGCTTGGGACAGCCTGACGGCTACACCTTC. Translated, it gives CASSLGQPDGYTF.

The genes are TRBV16 and TRBJ1-5; the D is unclear. The CDR3 contains 14 residues. Looked up from germline, CDR1 is KGHSY and CDR2 is FQNENV. The germline V and J ends were trimmed by 2 bases and 0 bases, with 5 bases remaining between them. In DNA, the CDR3 is TGTGCCAGCAGCCAACGATATAGCAATCAGCCCCAGCATTTT. Its protein product is CASSQRYSNQPQHF.

The V gene is TRBV10-1, the J gene TRBJ2-7, with a tentative D call TRBD2 (5 bases). There are 12 residues in the CDR3. Trimming left V 5 bases short and J 0 bases short, with 5 bases between. CDR1 WNHNN and CDR2 SYGVQD come from the germline V gene (reference sequence). The CDR3 bases are TGCGCCAGCAGTCGGGGCTCCTACGAGCAGTACTTC. This encodes CASSRGSYEQYF.

The chain combines TRBV9 with TRBJ2-5; D remains ambiguous. The CDR3 runs to 13 residues. Germline CDR1 and CDR2: SGDLS and YYNGEE. The germline V and J ends were trimmed by 6 bases and 1 base, with 10 bases remaining between them. The CDR3 DNA reads TGTGCCAGCACCCCAACTGGCCAAGAGACCCAGTACTTC. It codes for CASTPTGQETQYF.

The rearrangement uses TRBV4-1 and TRBJ2-1; TRBD2 might be the D (5 bases). Between the trimmed V and J ends, which lost 4 bases and 4 bases, there was a span of 11 bases. This CDR3 has 14 residues. Germline CDR1 MGHRA, CDR2 YSYEKL. The chain's CDR3 is CASSPRGLYNEQFF. The CDR3 DNA reads TGCGCCAGCAGCCCCAGAGGACTTTACAATGAGCAGTTCTTC.

The J gene is TRBJ2-6, the V gene TRBV28; the D call may be TRBD1 or TRBD2 (5 bases each). Germline V gene data show CDR1 as MDHEN and CDR2 as SYDVKM. V was trimmed by 8 bases and J by 0 bases, leaving 14 bases between them. The CDR3 extends over 16 amino acids. The CDR3 here is CASHKGSSSGANVLTF. In nucleotides, the CDR3 is TGTGCCAGCCATAAGGGGAGTAGCTCTGGGGCCAACGTCCTGACTTTC.

The chain combines TRBV7-9 with TRBJ1-1, with a weak D call TRBD1 (6 bases). Germline CDR1 SEHNR, CDR2 FQNEAQ (reference sequence). The V end was cut by 4 bases, the J end by 4 bases, with 13 bases between. CDR3 length equals 14 residues. CDR3 loop: CASSSNGGGTEAFF. In nucleotides, the CDR3 is TGTGCCAGCAGCTCAAACGGGGGCGGCACTGAAGCTTTCTTT.

The table lists this clone with a few counts. The chain combines TRBV5-4 with TRBJ1-2; no reliable D call. The CDR3 loop spans 13 amino acids. Germline assignment: CDR1 SGHNT and CDR2 YYREEE (reference sequence). Deletions cut 1 base from V and 4 bases from J, with 8 bases between. The CDR3 loop reads CASSLPPLYGYTF. CDR3 nucleotide sequence: TGTGCCAGCAGCTTGCCCCCTCTCTATGGCTACACCTTC. The entire variable domain, with the rest obtained from reference TRBV5-4 and TRBJ1-2, is as follows: ETGVTQSPTHLIKTRGQQVTLRCSSQSGHNTVSWYQQALGQGPQFIFQYYREEENGRGNFPPRFSGLQFPNYSSELNVNALELDDSALYLCASSLPPLYGYTFGSGTRLTVV.

V is TRBV30 and J is TRBJ1-2; no clear D gene. This CDR3 has 12 residues. The V end lost 0 bases, the J end lost 7 bases, and 9 bases lay between the germline ends. The germline CDR1 and CDR2 sequences are GTSNPN and SVGIG (reference sequence). Here the CDR3 reads CAWSVIGFGYTF. CDR3 DNA sequence: TGTGCCTGGAGTGTAATAGGGTTTGGCTACACCTTC.

This rearrangement joins TRBV5-1 to TRBJ2-2; D is tentatively TRBD1 or TRBD2 (5 bases each). CDR3 length: 13 amino acids. Trimming took off 3 bases at V and 7 bases at J, with 10 bases between the two ends. Germline CDR1 reads SGHRS; CDR2 reads YFSETQ. This CDR3 is CASSWRGGGELFF. The CDR3 nucleotides are TGCGCCAGCAGCTGGCGTGGGGGCGGGGAGCTGTTTTTT.

The chain couples TRBV6-5 to TRBJ1-2, with D perhaps matching TRBD1 (5 bases). Trimming left V 8 bases short and J 8 bases short, with 18 bases between. Germline V lookup: CDR1 MNHEY, CDR2 SVGAGI. The length of the CDR3 is 13 residues. CDR3 in DNA: TGTGCCAGCGCCCGGGACCTTCAACGGGGCTACACCTTC. It yields the protein CASARDLQRGYTF.

V usage is TRBV7-8 and J usage is TRBJ1-2; unclear D gene. V lost 2 bases to trimming and J lost 1 base, with 11 bases between them. Germline-derived CDR1 and CDR2 are SGHVS and FQNEAQ. The CDR3 is made up of 15 amino acids. CDR3 in amino acids: CASSLLVQSNYGYTF. The CDR3 DNA follows: TGTGCCAGCAGCTTATTGGTGCAGAGTAACTATGGCTACACCTTC.

The chain couples TRBV6-5 to TRBJ2-1; the match to TRBD2 covers 9 bases. The junction had 9 bases not matched to a gene; V was cut back by 0 bases and J by 9 bases. In germline, CDR1 is MNHEY, CDR2 SVGAGI. CDR3 length equals 16 residues. The CDR3 reads CASSYSPAGGAGEQFF. The CDR3 DNA follows: TGTGCCAGCAGTTACTCGCCGGCGGGAGGGGCGGGTGAGCAGTTCTTC.

This chain uses TRBV6-6 with TRBJ2-3, with 7 bases identical to TRBD2. Trimming removed 4 bases from V and 1 base from J; junction bases left unmatched: 5. This CDR3 is built from 15 residues. Germline CDR1 MNHNY, CDR2 SVGAGI (reference sequence). CDR3 protein: CASSLLAPGTDTQYF. The CDR3 nucleotides are TGTGCCAGCAGTTTACTAGCGCCAGGCACAGATACGCAGTATTTT.

DNA for the CDR3: TGTGCCAGCAGCTCTACGGCGGGGGGGAGGAGCACTGAAGCTTTCTTT. It codes for CASSSTAGGRSTEAFF. This chain uses TRBV21-1 with TRBJ1-1. TRBV21-1 counts as a pseudogene. The CDR3 sequence is 16 residues long.

The rearrangement uses TRBV5-1 and TRBJ1-4, with D unclear. Per the germline V gene, CDR1 is SGHRS and CDR2 is YFSETQ. Trimming pared 0 bases from V and 4 bases from J, leaving 7 bases between. CDR3 length equals 14 residues. CDR3 DNA: TGCGCCAGCAGCTTGGTAGGAGGTAATGAAAAACTGTTTTTT. Residues: CASSLVGGNEKLFF.

This clone appeared once. CDR3 nucleotides: TGCGCCAGCAGCTTGGGAATAGCGAGCCCCTACGAGCAGTACTTC. Its translation is CASSLGIASPYEQYF. The gene calls are TRBV5-1 and TRBJ2-7; D is perhaps TRBD2 (5 bases). The CDR3 sequence is 15 residues long. Germline assignment: CDR1 SGHRS and CDR2 YFSETQ. V was trimmed by 0 bases and J by 2 bases, leaving 12 bases between them.

This clone has a single count. This chain joins TRBV7-8 and TRBJ2-1, with 13 bases aligning to TRBD2. Looked up from germline, CDR1 is SGHVS and CDR2 is FQNEAQ. J lost 9 bases, V lost 3 bases, and 5 bases had no gene match. This CDR3 spans 15 amino acids. The CDR3 bases are TGTGCCAGCAGCTTCGGGACTAGCGGGACCTCTGAGCAGTTCTTC. Its protein product is CASSFGTSGTSEQFF.

The chain couples TRBV11-2 to TRBJ1-2; D ambiguous. The germline V gene has CDR1 SGHAT and CDR2 FQNNGV. With 1 base removed from V and 2 bases from J, the gap between germline ends came to 5 bases. This CDR3 has 13 amino acids. The CDR3: CASSLAQNYGYTF. DNA for the CDR3: TGTGCCAGCAGCTTAGCCCAGAACTATGGCTACACCTTC.

The chain recombines TRBV25-1 with TRBJ1-1, with TRBD1 identical over 7 bases. Unmatched junction bases numbered 6, after V lost 1 base and J lost 1 base. The CDR3 consists of 16 residues. CDR1 MGHDK and CDR2 SYGVNS come from the germline V gene. The CDR3 here is CASSESDRARNTEAFF. Here the CDR3 DNA reads TGTGCCAGCAGTGAATCCGACAGGGCCAGGAACACTGAAGCTTTCTTT.

The chain joins TRBV18 to TRBJ1-2, with TRBD1 as a possible D gene (5 bases). From germline, CDR1 is KGHSH and CDR2 LQKENI. The CDR3 extends over 14 amino acids. Trimming shortened V by 3 bases and J by 1 base, and 9 bases separated the two germline ends. This CDR3 is CASSPGGNNYGYTF. CDR3 nucleotides: TGTGCCAGCTCACCGGGGGGAAATAACTATGGCTACACCTTC.

The J gene is TRBJ1-3, the V gene TRBV6-6; maybe TRBD1 (5 bases). V was trimmed by 0 bases and J by 3 bases, leaving 9 bases between them. CDR1 is MNHNY, CDR2 SVGAGI, per germline (reference sequence). CDR3 length: 15 amino acids. CDR3 region: CASSYSSGLGNTIYF. DNA of the CDR3: TGTGCCAGCAGTTACTCATCGGGGCTTGGAAACACCATATATTTT.

This clone was detected once. The gene calls are TRBV12-3 or TRBV12-4 and TRBJ2-1; no definite D call. The V end was cut by 7 bases, the J end by 3 bases, with 4 bases between. The CDR3 sequence is 11 residues long. The CDR3 DNA reads TGTGCCAGCACCGGCTACAATGAGCAGTTCTTC. It translates to CASTGYNEQFF.

The J gene is TRBJ1-3, the V gene TRBV29-1; 7 nucleotides line up with TRBD1. The V gene end was trimmed by 4 bases and the J gene end by 0 bases; junction bases not matched to a gene: 12. This CDR3 is built from 17 residues. Germline-derived CDR1 and CDR2 are SQVTM and ANQGSEA. The CDR3 DNA is TGCAGCGTTGCCGGGACAGCGTACGATCTCTCTGGAAACACCATATATTTT. It yields the protein CSVAGTAYDLSGNTIYF.

The chain recombines TRBV7-4 with TRBJ2-5; 7 bases fit TRBD1. The length of the CDR3 is 14 residues. V lost 5 bases, J lost 3 bases, and 6 bases stayed unmatched. The germline gives CDR1 SGHVT, CDR2 SQSDAQ. The CDR3 nucleotides are TGTGCCAGCAGCCCCGGGACAGATAAAGAGACCCAGTACTTC. Its protein is CASSPGTDKETQYF.

This rearrangement joins TRBV7-2 to TRBJ1-1; TRBD1 might be the D (5 bases). Germline V gene data show CDR1 as SGHTA and CDR2 as FQGNSA. V was clipped by 1 base and J by 3 bases, with 12 bases between them. This CDR3 contains 15 residues. CDR3 residues: CASSLVFIGDTEAFF. The CDR3 DNA sequence: TGTGCCAGCAGCTTAGTTTTCATAGGGGACACTGAAGCTTTCTTT.